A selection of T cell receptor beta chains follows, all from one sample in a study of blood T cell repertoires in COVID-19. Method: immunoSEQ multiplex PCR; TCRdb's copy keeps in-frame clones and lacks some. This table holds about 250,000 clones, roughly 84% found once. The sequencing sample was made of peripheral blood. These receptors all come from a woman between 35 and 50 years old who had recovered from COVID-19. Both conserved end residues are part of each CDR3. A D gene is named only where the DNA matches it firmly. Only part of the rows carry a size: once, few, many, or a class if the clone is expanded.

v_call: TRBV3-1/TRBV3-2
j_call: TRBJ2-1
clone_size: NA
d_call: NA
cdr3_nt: TGTGCCAGCAGCCAAGGGGCAGGGGTTGAGCAGTTCTTC
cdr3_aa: CASSQGAGVEQFF

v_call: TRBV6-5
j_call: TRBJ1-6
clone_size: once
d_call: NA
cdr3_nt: TGTGCCAGCAGCCGTGAGCAACTTGTTAATTCACCCCTCCACTTT
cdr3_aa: CASSREQLVNSPLHF

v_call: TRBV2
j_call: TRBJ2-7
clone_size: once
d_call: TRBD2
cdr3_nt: TGTGCCAGCAGTGAATTGGGGACTAGCGGGCCCGAGCAGTACTTC
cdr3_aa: CASSELGTSGPEQYF

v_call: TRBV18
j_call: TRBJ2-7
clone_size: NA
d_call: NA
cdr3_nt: TGTGCCAGCTCACCGCGCCAAGGGGACGAGCAGTACTTC
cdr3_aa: CASSPRQGDEQYF

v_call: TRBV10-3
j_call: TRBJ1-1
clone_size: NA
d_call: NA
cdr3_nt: TGTGCCATCAGTGAGTCTGAGGGTGTGAACACTGAAGCTTTCTTT
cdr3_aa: CAISESEGVNTEAFF

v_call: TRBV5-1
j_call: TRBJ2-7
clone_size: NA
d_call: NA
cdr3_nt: TGCGCCAGCAGCTCCCTTCCATATGACACAATACGCTACGAGCAGTACTTC
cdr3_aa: CASSSLPYDTIRYEQYF

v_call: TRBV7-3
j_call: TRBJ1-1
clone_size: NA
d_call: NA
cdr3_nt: TGTGCCAGCAGCTTAACGAAATCCAGGGAAGCTTTCTTT
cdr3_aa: CASSLTKSREAFF

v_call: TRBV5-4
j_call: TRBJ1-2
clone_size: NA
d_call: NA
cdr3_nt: TGTGCCAGCAGCTTGGTGGAGAACTATGGCTACACCTTC
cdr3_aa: CASSLVENYGYTF

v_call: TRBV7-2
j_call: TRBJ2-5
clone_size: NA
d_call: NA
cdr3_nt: TGTGCCAGCAGCTTTCGCGAGGTCCAAGAGACCCAGTACTTC
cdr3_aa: CASSFREVQETQYF

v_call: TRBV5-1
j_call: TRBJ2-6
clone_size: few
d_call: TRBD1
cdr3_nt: TGCGCCAGCAGCCCCCTAGGGGACAGGGGACCCTCTGGGGCCAACGTCCTGACTTTC
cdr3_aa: CASSPLGDRGPSGANVLTF

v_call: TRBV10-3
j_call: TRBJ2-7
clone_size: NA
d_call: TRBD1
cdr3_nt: TGTGCCATCAGTGAGACAGGGGTCTTCTACGAGCAGTACTTC
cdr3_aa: CAISETGVFYEQYF

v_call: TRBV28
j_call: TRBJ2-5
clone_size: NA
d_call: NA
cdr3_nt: TGTGCCAGCAGCTCCACCGCCGGGACACTGCAAGAGACCCAGTACTTC
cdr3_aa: CASSSTAGTLQETQYF

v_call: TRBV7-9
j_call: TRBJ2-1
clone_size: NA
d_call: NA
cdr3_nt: TGTGCCAGCAGGTCTCCGACAGGCAACAATGAGCAGTTCTTC
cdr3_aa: CASRSPTGNNEQFF

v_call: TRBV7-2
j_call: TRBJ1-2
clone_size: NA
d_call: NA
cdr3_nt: TGTGCCAGCACCTCCTCCCATGGCGGGGCGCCCTACTATGGCTACACCTTC
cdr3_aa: CASTSSHGGAPYYGYTF

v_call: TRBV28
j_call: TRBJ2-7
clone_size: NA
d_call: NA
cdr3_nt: TGTGCCAGCAGGAACCGCTTGGGCAGTGTCTCCTACGAGCAGTACTTC
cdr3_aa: CASRNRLGSVSYEQYF

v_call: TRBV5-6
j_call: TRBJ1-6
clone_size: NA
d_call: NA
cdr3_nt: TGTGCCAGCAGGGCCCGAGGATATAATTCACCCCTCCACTTT
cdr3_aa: CASRARGYNSPLHF

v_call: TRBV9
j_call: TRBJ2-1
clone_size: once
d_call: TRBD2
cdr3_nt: TGTGCCAGCAGCGTAGAGCCCAGCGGGGTTCGAGTTGAGCAGTTCTTC
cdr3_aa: CASSVEPSGVRVEQFF

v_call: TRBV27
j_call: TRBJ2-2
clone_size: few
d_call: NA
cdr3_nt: TGTGCCAGCAGCTCCCTTAGCGGCACCGGGGAGCTGTTTTTT
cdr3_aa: CASSSLSGTGELFF

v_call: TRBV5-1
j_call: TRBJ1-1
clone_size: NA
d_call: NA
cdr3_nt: TGCGCCAGCAGCCCACAGGCTACAAAGAACACTGAAGCTTTCTTT
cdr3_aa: CASSPQATKNTEAFF

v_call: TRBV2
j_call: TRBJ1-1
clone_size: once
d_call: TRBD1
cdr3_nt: TGTGCCAGCACCCTCCGTACAGGGGACACTGAAGCTTTCTTT
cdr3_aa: CASTLRTGDTEAFF

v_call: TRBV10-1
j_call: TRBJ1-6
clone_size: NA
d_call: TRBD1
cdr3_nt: TGCGCCAGCAGTAGGGGGCGAACGGATTCACCCCTCCACTTT
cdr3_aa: CASSRGRTDSPLHF

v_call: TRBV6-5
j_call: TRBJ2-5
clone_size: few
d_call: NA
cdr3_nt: TGTGCCAGCACCGGTCGTCTAGCAACCCAGTACTTC
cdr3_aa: CASTGRLATQYF

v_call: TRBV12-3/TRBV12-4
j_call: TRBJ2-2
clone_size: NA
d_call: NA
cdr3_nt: TGTGCCAGCTTTCACGGGGAGCTGTTTTTT
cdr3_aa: CASFHGELFF

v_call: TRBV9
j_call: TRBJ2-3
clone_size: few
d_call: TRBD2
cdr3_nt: TGTGCCAGCAGCGTAGGTAGCGGGGGAGATACGCAGTATTTT
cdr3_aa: CASSVGSGGDTQYF

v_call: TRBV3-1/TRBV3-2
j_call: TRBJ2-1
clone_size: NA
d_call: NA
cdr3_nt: TGTGCCAGCGGGGGGGCTAATTCCTACAATGAGCAGTTCTTC
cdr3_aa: CASGGANSYNEQFF

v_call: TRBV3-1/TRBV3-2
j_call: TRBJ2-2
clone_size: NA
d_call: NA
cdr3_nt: TGTGCCAGCAGCCATTGGGAACAGGGTGCCGGGGAGCTGTTTTTT
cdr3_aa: CASSHWEQGAGELFF

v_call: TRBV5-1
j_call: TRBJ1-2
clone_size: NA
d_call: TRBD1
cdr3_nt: TGCGCCAGCAGCCTCATCCCGGGACAGGGGGATGGCTACACCTTC
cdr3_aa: CASSLIPGQGDGYTF

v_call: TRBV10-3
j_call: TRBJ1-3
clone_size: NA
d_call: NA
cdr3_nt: TGTGCCATCAGTGAGTCCGGCGTAGGGGCCGGCTCTAGAAACACCATATATTTT
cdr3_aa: CAISESGVGAGSRNTIYF

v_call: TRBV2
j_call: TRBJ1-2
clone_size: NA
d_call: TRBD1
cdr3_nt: TGTGCCAGCAGTGTGACAGGGGATGGCTACACCTTC
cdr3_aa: CASSVTGDGYTF

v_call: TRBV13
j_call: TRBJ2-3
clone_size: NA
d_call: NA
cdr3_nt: TGTGCCAGCAGCTTACGGGATACGCAGTATTTT
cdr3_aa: CASSLRDTQYF

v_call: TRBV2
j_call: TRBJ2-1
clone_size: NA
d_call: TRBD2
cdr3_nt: TGTGCCAGCAGTGAGGCGCGCGGGGGGAGGGTTGAGCAGTTCTTC
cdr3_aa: CASSEARGGRVEQFF

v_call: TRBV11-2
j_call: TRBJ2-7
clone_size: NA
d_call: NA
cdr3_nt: TGTGCCAGCACCCCGACTGACTACGAGCAGTACTTC
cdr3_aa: CASTPTDYEQYF

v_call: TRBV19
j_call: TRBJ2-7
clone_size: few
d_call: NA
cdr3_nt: TGTGCCAGTAGTCCTAACGCCTACGAGCAGTACTTC
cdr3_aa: CASSPNAYEQYF

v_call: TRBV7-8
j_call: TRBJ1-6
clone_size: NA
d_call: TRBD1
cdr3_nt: TGTGCCAGCAGCACCTACAGGGGAACGGAGAATGTTTCACCCCTCCACTTT
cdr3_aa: CASSTYRGTENVSPLHF

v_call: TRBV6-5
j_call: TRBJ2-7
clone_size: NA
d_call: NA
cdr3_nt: TGTGCCAGCGGGGGCCTCTCCTACGAGCAGTACTTC
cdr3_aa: CASGGLSYEQYF

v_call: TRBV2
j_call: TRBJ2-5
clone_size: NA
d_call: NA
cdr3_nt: TGTGCCAGCAGAGACCTCGGACTCCCAGAGACCCAGTACTTC
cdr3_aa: CASRDLGLPETQYF

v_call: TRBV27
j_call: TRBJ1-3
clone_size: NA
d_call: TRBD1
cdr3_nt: TGTGCCAGCAGAAGGACAGGGGGCATCTCTGGAAACACCATATATTTT
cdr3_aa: CASRRTGGISGNTIYF

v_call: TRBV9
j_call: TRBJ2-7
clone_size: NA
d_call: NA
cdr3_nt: TGTGCCAGCAGCGAAGGGCCGGGGGAGCAGTACTTC
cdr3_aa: CASSEGPGEQYF

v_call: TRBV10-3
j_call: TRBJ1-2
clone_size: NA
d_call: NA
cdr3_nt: TGTGCCATCAGTGAGTCGGGAGGCAGGCCTAGTTCGGGAGGCTACACCTTC
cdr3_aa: CAISESGGRPSSGGYTF

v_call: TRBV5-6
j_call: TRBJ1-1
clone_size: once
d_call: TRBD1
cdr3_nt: TGTGCCAGCAGCCCCACAGGGGGCGCATCTGAAGCTTTCTTT
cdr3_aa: CASSPTGGASEAFF

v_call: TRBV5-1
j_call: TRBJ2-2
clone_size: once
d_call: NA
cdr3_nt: TGCGCCAGCTGCGAGGGCAATACCGGGGAGCTGTTTTTT
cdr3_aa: CASCEGNTGELFF

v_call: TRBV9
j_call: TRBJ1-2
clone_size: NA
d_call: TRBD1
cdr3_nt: TGTGCCAGCAGTAGCGCCCCGGGACAGGGGGGGGATGGCTACACCTTC
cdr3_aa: CASSSAPGQGGDGYTF

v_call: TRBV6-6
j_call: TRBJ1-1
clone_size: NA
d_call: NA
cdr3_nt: TGTGCCAGCAGTTGGTTGTCGGGGGACACTGAAGCTTTCTTT
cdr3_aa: CASSWLSGDTEAFF

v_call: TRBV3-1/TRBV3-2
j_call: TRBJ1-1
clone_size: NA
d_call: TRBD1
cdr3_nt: TGTGCCAGCAGCCCTTGGGGACAGACGAACACTGAAGCTTTCTTT
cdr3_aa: CASSPWGQTNTEAFF

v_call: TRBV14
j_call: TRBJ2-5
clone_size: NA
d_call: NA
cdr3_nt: TGTGCCAGCAGCCACGGAGGAACTAGGACCCAGTACTTC
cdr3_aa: CASSHGGTRTQYF

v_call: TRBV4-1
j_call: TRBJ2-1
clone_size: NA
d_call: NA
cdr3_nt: TGCGCCAGCAGCCGGCCTGAGCTAGGCTCACTGTCCTACAATGAGCAGTTCTTC
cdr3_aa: CASSRPELGSLSYNEQFF

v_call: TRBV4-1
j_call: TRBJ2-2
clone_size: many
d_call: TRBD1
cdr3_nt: TGCGCCAGCAGCCACAACAGGGGGCGCGGGGAGCTGTTTTTT
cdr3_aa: CASSHNRGRGELFF

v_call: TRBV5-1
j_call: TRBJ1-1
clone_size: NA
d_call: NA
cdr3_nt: TGCGCCAGCAAAACCGGGACACCGAACACTGAAGCTTTCTTT
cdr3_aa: CASKTGTPNTEAFF

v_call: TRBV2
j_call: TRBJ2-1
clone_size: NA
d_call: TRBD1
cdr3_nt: TGTGCCAGCAGACAACAGGGGCTTGGATACAATGAGCAGTTCTTC
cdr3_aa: CASRQQGLGYNEQFF

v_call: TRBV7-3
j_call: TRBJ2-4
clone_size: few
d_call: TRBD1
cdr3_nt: TGTGCCAGCAGCCGGGACAGTCAGGGCATTCAGTACTTC
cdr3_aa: CASSRDSQGIQYF

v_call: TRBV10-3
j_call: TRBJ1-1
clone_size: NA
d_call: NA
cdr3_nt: TGTGCCATCAGTGTCGAGGGAAAGGTAACTGAAGCTTTCTTT
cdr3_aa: CAISVEGKVTEAFF

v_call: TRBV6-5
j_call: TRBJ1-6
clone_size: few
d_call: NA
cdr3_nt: TGTGCCAGCAGTTACTCTGCGGATTATTCACCCCTCCACTTT
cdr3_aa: CASSYSADYSPLHF

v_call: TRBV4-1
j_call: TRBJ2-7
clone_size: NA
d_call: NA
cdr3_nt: TGCGCCAGCAGCCAAGAGAGACTACCTACATACGAGCAGTACTTC
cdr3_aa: CASSQERLPTYEQYF